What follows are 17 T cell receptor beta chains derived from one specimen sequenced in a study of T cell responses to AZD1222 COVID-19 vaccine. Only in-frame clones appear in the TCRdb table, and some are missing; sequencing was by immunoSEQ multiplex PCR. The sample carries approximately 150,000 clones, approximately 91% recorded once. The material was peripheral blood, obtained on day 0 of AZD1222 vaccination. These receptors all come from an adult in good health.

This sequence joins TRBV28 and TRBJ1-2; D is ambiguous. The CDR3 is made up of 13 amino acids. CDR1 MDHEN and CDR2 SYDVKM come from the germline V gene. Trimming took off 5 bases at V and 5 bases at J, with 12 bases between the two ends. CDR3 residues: CASSALGLYGYTF. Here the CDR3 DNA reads TGTGCCAGCAGTGCCCTCGGTCTGTATGGCTACACCTTC.

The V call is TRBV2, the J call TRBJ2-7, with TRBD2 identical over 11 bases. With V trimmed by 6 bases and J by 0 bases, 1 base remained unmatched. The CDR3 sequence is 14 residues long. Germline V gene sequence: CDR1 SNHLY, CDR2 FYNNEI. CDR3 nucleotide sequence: TGTGCCAGCAGACTAGCGGGGGACTCCTACGAGCAGTACTTC. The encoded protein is CASRLAGDSYEQYF.

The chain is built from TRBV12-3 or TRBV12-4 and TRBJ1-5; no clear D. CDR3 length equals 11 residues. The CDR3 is CWALLNQPQHF. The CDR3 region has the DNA TGTTGGGCGTTATTAAATCAGCCCCAGCATTTT.

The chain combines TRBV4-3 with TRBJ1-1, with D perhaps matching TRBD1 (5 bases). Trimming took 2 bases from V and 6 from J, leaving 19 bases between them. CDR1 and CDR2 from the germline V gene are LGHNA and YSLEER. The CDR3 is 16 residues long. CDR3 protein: CASSQLTGTLSPEAFF. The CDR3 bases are TGCGCCAGCAGCCAATTAACCGGGACCCTATCCCCTGAAGCTTTCTTT.

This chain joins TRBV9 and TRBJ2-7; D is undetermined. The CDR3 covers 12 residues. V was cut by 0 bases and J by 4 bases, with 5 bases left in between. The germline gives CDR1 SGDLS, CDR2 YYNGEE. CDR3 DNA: TGTGCCAGCAGCGTAGGAGTGTACGAGCAGTACTTC. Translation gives CASSVGVYEQYF.

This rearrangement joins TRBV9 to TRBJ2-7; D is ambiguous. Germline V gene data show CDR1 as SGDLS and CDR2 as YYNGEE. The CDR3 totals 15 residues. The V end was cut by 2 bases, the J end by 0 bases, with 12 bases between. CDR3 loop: CASSVGSQSSYEQYF. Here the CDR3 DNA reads TGTGCCAGCAGCGTTGGCAGCCAGAGCTCCTACGAGCAGTACTTC. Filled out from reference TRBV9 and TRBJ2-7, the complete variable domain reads DSGVTQTPKHLITATGQRVTLRCSPRSGDLSVYWYQQSLDQGLQFLIQYYNGEERAKGNILERFSAQQFPDLHSELNLSSLELGDSALYFCASSVGSQSSYEQYFGPGTRLTVT.

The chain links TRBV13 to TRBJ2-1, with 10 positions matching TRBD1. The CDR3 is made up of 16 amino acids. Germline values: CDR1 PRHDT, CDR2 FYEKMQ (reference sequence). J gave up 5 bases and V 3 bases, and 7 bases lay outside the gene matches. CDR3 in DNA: TGTGCCAGCAGCTTTCCGGGACAGGGGAGTGACAATGAGCAGTTCTTC. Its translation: CASSFPGQGSDNEQFF.

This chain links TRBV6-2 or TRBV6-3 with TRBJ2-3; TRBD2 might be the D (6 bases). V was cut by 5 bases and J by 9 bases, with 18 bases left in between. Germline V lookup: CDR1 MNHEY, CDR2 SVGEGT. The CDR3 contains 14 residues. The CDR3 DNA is TGTGCCAGCAGTGGGGGGACGCGGCCGGGGACGCAGTATTTT. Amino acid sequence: CASSGGTRPGTQYF.

The CDR3 DNA is TGTGCCAGCAGCGCAGGCTCAAGGGGTGTAGGGTCCTACAATGAGCAGTTCTTC. Translating it yields CASSAGSRGVGSYNEQFF. The chain links TRBV11-3 to TRBJ2-1, with D perhaps TRBD1 (5 bases). V was trimmed by 5 bases and J by 1 base, leaving 21 bases between them. This CDR3 has 18 residues. CDR1 and CDR2 from the germline V gene are SGHNT and YENEEA.

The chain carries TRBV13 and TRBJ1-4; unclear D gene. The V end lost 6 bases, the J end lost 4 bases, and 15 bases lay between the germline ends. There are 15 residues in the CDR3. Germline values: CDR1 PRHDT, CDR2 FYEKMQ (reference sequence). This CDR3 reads CASSAFKMVNEKLFF. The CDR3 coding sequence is TGTGCCAGCAGTGCCTTCAAGATGGTTAATGAAAAACTGTTTTTT.

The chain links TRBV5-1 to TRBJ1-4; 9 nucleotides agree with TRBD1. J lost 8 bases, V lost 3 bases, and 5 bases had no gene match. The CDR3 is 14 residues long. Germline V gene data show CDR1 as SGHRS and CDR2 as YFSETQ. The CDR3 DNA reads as TGCGCCAGCAGCTCCGGGACAGGGAACGAAAAACTGTTTTTT. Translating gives CASSSGTGNEKLFF.

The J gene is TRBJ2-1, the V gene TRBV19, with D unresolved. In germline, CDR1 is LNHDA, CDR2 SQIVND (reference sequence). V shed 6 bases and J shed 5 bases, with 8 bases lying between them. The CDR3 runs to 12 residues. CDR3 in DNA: TGTGCCAGTAGCCGCCTTAACAATGAGCAGTTCTTC. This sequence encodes CASSRLNNEQFF.

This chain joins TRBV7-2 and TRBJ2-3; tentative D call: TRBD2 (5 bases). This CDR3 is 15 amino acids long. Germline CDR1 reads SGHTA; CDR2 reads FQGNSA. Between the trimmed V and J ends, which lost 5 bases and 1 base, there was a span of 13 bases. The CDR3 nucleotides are TGTGCCAGCAGCCCCCTGGGTAGCGGCACAGATACGCAGTATTTT. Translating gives CASSPLGSGTDTQYF.

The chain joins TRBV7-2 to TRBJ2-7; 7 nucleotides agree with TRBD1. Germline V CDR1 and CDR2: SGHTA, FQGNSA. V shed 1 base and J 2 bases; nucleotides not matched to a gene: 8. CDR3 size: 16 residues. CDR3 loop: CASSLGQGGPTYEQYF. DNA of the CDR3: TGTGCCAGCAGCTTAGGTCAAGGGGGCCCCACCTACGAGCAGTACTTC.

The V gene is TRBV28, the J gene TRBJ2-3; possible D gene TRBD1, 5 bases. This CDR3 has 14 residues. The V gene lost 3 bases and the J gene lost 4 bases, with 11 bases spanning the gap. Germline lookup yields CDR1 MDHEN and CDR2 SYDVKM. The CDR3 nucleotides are TGTGCCAGCAGTTTTGGCAGGGTAGCAGATACGCAGTATTTT. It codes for CASSFGRVADTQYF.

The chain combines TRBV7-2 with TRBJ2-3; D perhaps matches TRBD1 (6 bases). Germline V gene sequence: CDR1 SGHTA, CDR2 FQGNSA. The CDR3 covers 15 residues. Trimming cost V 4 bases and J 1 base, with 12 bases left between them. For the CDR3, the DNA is TGTGCCAGCAGCTCGCAGGGGCCACGCACAGATACGCAGTATTTT. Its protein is CASSSQGPRTDTQYF.

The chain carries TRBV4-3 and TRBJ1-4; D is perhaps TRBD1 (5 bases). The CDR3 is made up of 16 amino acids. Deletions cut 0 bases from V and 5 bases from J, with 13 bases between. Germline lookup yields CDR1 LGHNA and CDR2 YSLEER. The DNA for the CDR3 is TGCGCCAGCAGCCAAGATCCCAGGGACGGGAATGAAAAACTGTTTTTT. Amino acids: CASSQDPRDGNEKLFF.